This T cell receptor (beta chain) was documented in a study of CD8 T cells in ankylosing spondylitis. General study findings and limits: Seemingly distinctive of ankylosing spondylitis blood was a TCR beta motif formed by eight highly homologous variants.

At least ten counts were recorded for this clonotype. The target antigen is unknown. In making TCR beta libraries, quantitative 5'-RACE with molecular barcodes was used. TCRdb re-called the 5' RACE reads with MiXCR, one entry per CDR3 protein. The sample has under 250,000 distinct CDR3 sequences, about 26% seen once. Germline assignment: CDR1 MRHNA and CDR2 SNTAGT. This CDR3 has 14 residues. V was pared by 7 bases and J by 4 bases, with 16 bases between. The sample was blood, either unsorted or a sorted T cell fraction (not recorded which). The TCR sequence derives from a male donor with ankylosing spondylitis or in good health (not recorded which). V usage is TRBV6-4 and J usage is TRBJ1-1, with D possibly matching TRBD1 (5 bases). This chain's CDR3 is CASKARDLVTEAFF. In DNA form, the CDR3 reads TGTGCCAGCAAAGCTCGGGACTTGGTCACTGAAGCTTTCTTT.